This is a list of T cell receptor beta chains from one sample in a study of PD-L1 blockade in urothelial cancer. The repertoire was sequenced with immunoSEQ multiplex PCR; TCRdb's copy has only in-frame clones and lacks some. The data contain roughly 110,000 clones, around 93% of them singletons. The material was PBMCs, obtained around atezolizumab (anti-PD-L1) treatment. The receptors come from a man aged 55 to 69 with urothelial cancer. Both conserved end residues are part of each CDR3.

V gene,CDR3 length,CDR3 protein
TRBV18,16,CASSPPGTGTGNTIYF
TRBV15,17,CATSRTKDRGATNIQYF
TRBV9,16,CASSAGGQGAGEKLFF
TRBV7-3,14,CASSLTGIETEAFF
TRBV4-2,16,CASSHQLAGGLQTQYF
TRBV2,14,CASRGQVGWQPQHF
TRBV5-4,18,CASSLGGLGGKSYNEQFF
TRBV4-2,18,CASSQERQGEFRANVLTF
TRBV10-3,14,CAIKDRGRTYEQYF
TRBV5-1,15,CASSLTGGDNSPLHF
TRBV2,13,CASSGRAGSPLHF
TRBV5-1,14,CASSEPGSGYEQYF
TRBV7-2,16,CASSLQGLAPTDTQYF
TRBV19,14,CASSPKRSTDTQYF
TRBV19,17,CATRTETVTGRTGELFF
TRBV15,15,CATSPRDATNEKLFF
TRBV30,11,CAAQNPGGYTF
TRBV2,16,CASSDLAGGYTGELFF
TRBV2,14,CASSEALGAQPQHF
TRBV7-2,14,CASSQPPLVGEQYF
TRBV7-3,15,CASSIQLAPTDTQYF
TRBV30,14,CAWRVGAALNTIYF
TRBV1,18,CTSSQDGLAGGWIDTQYF
TRBV7-3,15,CASSPLGLAVAEAFF
TRBV7-9,15,CASSPARTGRETQYF
TRBV7-2,14,CASSPAGSTDTQYF
TRBV2,12,CASSVLPDTQYF
TRBV6-1,15,CASRPTGGRPYEQYF
TRBV18,16,CASSLNVWGQAAEAFF
TRBV7-8,13,CASLPGGGGTQYF
TRBV19,15,CASSEIQGSNQPQHF
TRBV29-1,15,CSVGRAGGRDTEAFF
TRBV7-2,11,CASSLGQGYTF
TRBV5-1,15,CASSLAAGSHEKLFF
TRBV5-8,14,CASRKDRGLTEAFF
TRBV4-3,16,CASSQDYGTVRRELFF